This is a list of T cell receptor beta chains from one sample in a study of blood T cell repertoires in COVID-19. Profiling relied on immunoSEQ multiplex PCR, and the TCRdb table lists in-frame clones only, not all of them. The table lists a few hundred thousand clones, about 91% of them singletons. Sequenced sample: PBMCs or T cells enriched from blood (not recorded which). These receptors came from a woman aged 40-49 years with acute COVID-19. Each CDR3 is given with its conserved first and last residue.

V gene: TRBV27
J gene: TRBJ1-3
CDR3 protein: CASKITGFGNTIYF

V gene: TRBV5-1
J gene: TRBJ1-1
CDR3 protein: CASSLRRTDEAFF

V gene: TRBV27
J gene: TRBJ1-2
CDR3 protein: CASSLSRGRGFGGYTF

V gene: TRBV7-3
J gene: TRBJ2-1
CDR3 protein: CASKLAGSSYNEQFF

V gene: TRBV5-1
J gene: TRBJ2-5
CDR3 protein: CASSLGTEETQYF

V gene: TRBV7-3
J gene: TRBJ2-1
CDR3 protein: CASSSETHNEQFF

V gene: TRBV5-6
J gene: TRBJ1-1
CDR3 protein: CASSPDRQNTEAFF

V gene: TRBV30
J gene: TRBJ1-1
CDR3 protein: CAWRAGTANTEAFF

V gene: TRBV20-1
J gene: TRBJ1-1
CDR3 protein: CSASAAGVGHTEAFF

V gene: TRBV9
J gene: TRBJ1-6
CDR3 protein: CASSPSGTYNSPLHF

V gene: TRBV5-1
J gene: TRBJ2-1
CDR3 protein: CASSLSDSFYNEQFF

V gene: TRBV6-5
J gene: TRBJ1-2
CDR3 protein: CASRSTGGGYGYTF

V gene: TRBV9
J gene: TRBJ1-6
CDR3 protein: CASSPGTELDSPLHF

V gene: TRBV9
J gene: TRBJ1-2
CDR3 protein: CASSGGQVYGYTF

V gene: TRBV6-2/TRBV6-3
J gene: TRBJ1-1
CDR3 protein: CASSSLSNTEAFF

V gene: TRBV28
J gene: TRBJ1-1
CDR3 protein: CASRRTVTEAFF

V gene: TRBV28
J gene: TRBJ2-1
CDR3 protein: CASSLGTSGINEQFF

V gene: TRBV15
J gene: TRBJ2-7
CDR3 protein: CATSPNSPYEQYF

V gene: TRBV9
J gene: TRBJ2-7
CDR3 protein: CASSPKLLPSPYEQYF

V gene: TRBV7-9
J gene: TRBJ1-2
CDR3 protein: CASSLLLTGAYGYTF

V gene: TRBV27
J gene: TRBJ1-5
CDR3 protein: CASSSTGGNQPQHF

V gene: TRBV15
J gene: TRBJ1-2
CDR3 protein: CATTLSETGRRSYGYTF

V gene: TRBV28
J gene: TRBJ1-4
CDR3 protein: CASSLTLHEKLFF

V gene: TRBV27
J gene: TRBJ1-5
CDR3 protein: CASSRTFSNQPQHF

V gene: TRBV24-1
J gene: TRBJ1-2
CDR3 protein: CATSDRTGGYTF

V gene: TRBV29-1
J gene: TRBJ2-3
CDR3 protein: CSAGAGLSTDTQYF

V gene: TRBV5-1
J gene: TRBJ1-1
CDR3 protein: CASSPNAGANTEAFF

V gene: TRBV12-3/TRBV12-4
J gene: TRBJ2-5
CDR3 protein: CASSLKNPGTQYF

V gene: TRBV5-1
J gene: TRBJ2-1
CDR3 protein: CASSTRTSVSDEQFF

V gene: TRBV28
J gene: TRBJ1-1
CDR3 protein: CASCTGQGNTEAFF

V gene: TRBV19
J gene: TRBJ1-5
CDR3 protein: CATLGQFNQPQHF

V gene: TRBV28
J gene: TRBJ1-2
CDR3 protein: CASSLSSRVSYTF

V gene: TRBV28
J gene: TRBJ2-5
CDR3 protein: CASSLRAGEGYVSETQYF

V gene: TRBV5-8
J gene: TRBJ1-2
CDR3 protein: CASSWGTGDNYGYTF

V gene: TRBV7-9
J gene: TRBJ2-1
CDR3 protein: CASSPGDSYYNEQFF

V gene: TRBV9
J gene: TRBJ2-3
CDR3 protein: CASSPQGTGPWDTQYF

V gene: TRBV9
J gene: TRBJ1-4
CDR3 protein: CASSVGHLNEKLFF

V gene: TRBV7-8
J gene: TRBJ2-1
CDR3 protein: CASSLSSGVHNEQFF

V gene: TRBV6-5
J gene: TRBJ2-7
CDR3 protein: CAVRTSGSYEQYF

V gene: TRBV6-6
J gene: TRBJ2-1
CDR3 protein: CASSPLPGFDYQYNEQFF

V gene: TRBV2
J gene: TRBJ2-1
CDR3 protein: CASKEREVVGNEQFF

V gene: TRBV4-1
J gene: TRBJ1-2
CDR3 protein: CASSQAGTGNYGYTF

V gene: TRBV3-1/TRBV3-2
J gene: TRBJ1-5
CDR3 protein: CASSQDPRADQPQHF

V gene: TRBV2
J gene: TRBJ1-4
CDR3 protein: CASRTGTAGGEKLFF

V gene: TRBV28
J gene: TRBJ1-5
CDR3 protein: CASSPWTGGSEQPQHF

V gene: TRBV7-9
J gene: TRBJ1-2
CDR3 protein: CASSLAPTRGYTF

V gene: TRBV9
J gene: TRBJ2-2
CDR3 protein: CASCTSGGVTGELFF

V gene: TRBV7-9
J gene: TRBJ1-4
CDR3 protein: CASSYTGGANEKLFF